This TCR beta chain is from a study of Graves' ophthalmopathy and Graves' hyperthyroidism. Across the whole study: Peripheral blood collection took place at initial diagnosis, before any treatment.

Notes on the study in general: Ophthalmopathy and stable hyperthyroidism were discriminated by a 13-signature model, with about 90% sensitivity and approximately 77% specificity. Detection in blood was also observed for most expanded thyroid clonotypes above 0.001 frequency.

As to this clonotype: Its antigen is still unknown.

Amplified TCR beta CDR3 regions were obtained using RNA transcripts as template. An initial RT-PCR round employing HTBI primers preceded a second-round multiplex PCR. One entry per CDR3 protein results from TCRdb running MiXCR on the multiplex PCR reads. Of around 600,000 distinct CDR3 sequences in the sample, about two fifths were seen once. This TCR came from an adult man with Graves' ophthalmopathy. The source material was peripheral blood.

This CDR3 is CSARTSGGAGNTGELFF. In nucleotides, the CDR3 is TGCAGTGCAAGGACTAGCGGGGGGGCCGGGAACACCGGGGAGCTGTTTTTT. The genes are TRBV20-1 and TRBJ2-2, with 15 bases identical to TRBD2. V was pared by 6 bases and J by 1 base, with 6 bases of the junction left unmatched. Germline CDR1 reads DFQATT; CDR2 reads SNEGSKA (reference sequence). The CDR3 contains 17 residues.